This T cell receptor beta chain was profiled in a study of blood T cell repertoires in COVID-19. V lost 2 bases to trimming and J lost 5 bases; unmatched junction nucleotides: 5. The CDR3 sequence is 14 residues long. Germline assignment: CDR1 LGHDT and CDR2 YNNKEL (reference sequence). Per the original data handling: From reference gene primer amplification, estimates of nucleated cell counts were derived. The protocol was immunoSEQ multiplex PCR, while the TCRdb copy is restricted to in-frame clones and leaves out a portion. The V and J calls and clone size are taken from that table; D and trimming were inferred from the DNA. There are about 170,000 clones in the sample; 85% occur only once, and under 4% lies in the top ten.

Input material: peripheral blood. This TCR came from a human donor with acute or convalescent COVID-19. The donor label of this sample is uncertain. The chain combines TRBV3-1 (or the pseudogene TRBV3-2) with TRBJ2-5, with 7 bases lining up with TRBD1. The chain's CDR3 is CASSQRTGSETQYF. Written as DNA, the CDR3 is TGTGCCAGCAGCCAACGGACAGGCTCGGAGACCCAGTACTTC.